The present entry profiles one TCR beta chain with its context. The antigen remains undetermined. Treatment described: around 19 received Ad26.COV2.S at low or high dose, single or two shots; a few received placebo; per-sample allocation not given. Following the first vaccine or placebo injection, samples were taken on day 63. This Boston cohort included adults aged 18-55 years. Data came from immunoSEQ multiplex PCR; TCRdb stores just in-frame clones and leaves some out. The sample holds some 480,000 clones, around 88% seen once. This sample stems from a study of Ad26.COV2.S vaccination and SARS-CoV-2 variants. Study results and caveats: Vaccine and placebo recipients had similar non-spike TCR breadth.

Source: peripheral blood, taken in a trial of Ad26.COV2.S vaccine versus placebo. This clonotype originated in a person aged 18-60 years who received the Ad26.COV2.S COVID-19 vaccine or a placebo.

Here the CDR3 reads CASSPLGALDEKLFF. The CDR3 DNA reads TGTGCCAGCAGCCCCCTCGGGGCTTTAGATGAAAAACTGTTTTTT. The chain employs TRBV27 and TRBJ1-4, with D possibly matching TRBD1 (5 bases). The CDR3 extends over 15 amino acids. CDR1 is MNHEY and CDR2 is SMNVEV in the germline V gene (reference sequence). V shed 6 bases and J shed 6 bases, with 17 bases lying between them.